The clone carrying this T cell receptor beta chain was recorded many times. Its matching antigen is unknown. This sample was taken from a study of human T cells and chemical hapten exposure. As for the study in general: 2% DPC was applied to about 2 cm by about 2 cm of upper inner arm skin for sensitization. Study-wide results and limits: Higher patch test scores went with higher counts of PT1 expanded TCRs.

Germline CDR1 and CDR2: DFQATT and SNEGSKA (reference sequence). The CDR3 has 12 amino acids. Trimming removed 3 bases at V and 2 bases at J, with 5 bases between. TCRdb itself ran the RACE reads through MiXCR, one entry per CDR3 protein. This table holds some 400,000 distinct CDR3 sequences, 5.1% found once. Time point noted: pre-sensitization, week 0. Specified treatment: therapeutic diphenylcyclopropenone sensitization with weekly scalp DPC. The TCR comes from a woman aged 45 to 65 with alopecia areata. Some clones in this sample may be carry-over from other donors' samples. The V gene is TRBV20-1, the J gene TRBJ1-5; no clear D gene. The source was whole blood, collected in connection with sensitization to the hapten diphenylcyclopropenone (DPC). The CDR3 bases are TGCAGTGCTAGGGGTGGCAATCAGCCCCAGCATTTT. Translated: CSARGGNQPQHF.